A single sample is the source of the 23 T cell receptor beta chains below, sequenced in a study of cytomegalovirus exposure and HLA in healthy donors. It was with 60 Vbeta and 13 Jbeta primers that the PCR ran. The protocol was immunoSEQ multiplex PCR, while the TCRdb copy is restricted to in-frame clones and leaves out a portion. Altogether 100,000 to 150,000 clones are present, 74% being singletons, with the ten largest covering 4% to 4.5%. The sample taken for sequencing was PBMCs. These receptors all stem from a woman in her 50s in good health and CMV-seropositive.

The chain combines TRBV27 with TRBJ2-7; 8 positions match TRBD1. J was trimmed by 4 bases and V by 3 bases; bases with no gene match: 8. The CDR3 is 15 residues long. Germline V gives CDR1 MNHEY, CDR2 SMNVEV (reference sequence). In nucleotides, the CDR3 is TGTGCCAGCAGTTTTCTCACAGGGGGAATTTACGAGCAGTACTTC. Protein: CASSFLTGGIYEQYF.

Details on this clone: This specimen includes other DNA sequences encoding the same CDR3. The V gene is TRBV5-6, the J gene TRBJ2-7, with D hard to call. The CDR3 totals 13 residues. Deletions cut 0 bases from V and 3 bases from J, with 7 bases between. Per germline, CDR1 SGHDT and CDR2 YYEEEE. CDR3 coding DNA: TGTGCCAGCAGCTTGGGCCGGAGCTACGAGCAGTACTTC. It encodes CASSLGRSYEQYF. Using reference TRBV5-6 and TRBJ2-7 for the parts outside the CDR3, the full variable domain is DAGVTQSPTHLIKTRGQQVTLRCSPKSGHDTVSWYQQALGQGPQFIFQYYEEEERQRGNFPDRFSGHQFPNYSSELNVNALLLGDSALYLCASSLGRSYEQYFGPGTRLTVT.

The count of this clone is one. V and J are TRBV4-1 and TRBJ2-7; 10 positions match TRBD1. The CDR3 loop spans 16 amino acids. The V and J ends lost 0 bases and 5 bases, in that order; junction bases with no gene match: 7. Germline V gives CDR1 MGHRA, CDR2 YSYEKL. CDR3 DNA sequence: TGCGCCAGCAGCCAAGACGACAGGGGGCTAACGGACGAGCAGTACTTC. This codes for CASSQDDRGLTDEQYF.

The chain carries TRBV30 and TRBJ2-1; 9 nucleotides agree with TRBD1. Germline trimming cut 3 bases from V and 8 bases from J; bases unmatched to any gene: 8. The CDR3 has 14 amino acids. Germline V gene data show CDR1 as GTSNPN and CDR2 as SVGIG (reference sequence). The CDR3 DNA reads as TGTGCCTGGAGCGGGGGAAGGACAGGGGATGAGCAGTTCTTC. Translation: CAWSGGRTGDEQFF.

The chain recombines TRBV28 with TRBJ2-5; TRBD1 is a possible D gene (5 bases). The CDR3 has 13 residues. Between the trimmed V and J ends, which lost 3 bases and 2 bases, there was a span of 7 bases. The V gene's germline CDR1 is MDHEN and CDR2 SYDVKM. CDR3 loop: CASSFYRQETQYF. The CDR3, as DNA: TGTGCCAGCAGTTTTTACAGGCAAGAGACCCAGTACTTC. The variable domain in full, completed from reference TRBV28 and TRBJ2-5, reads DVKVTQSSRYLVKRTGEKVFLECVQDMDHENMFWYRQDPGLGLRLIYFSYDVKMKEKGDIPEGYSVSREKKERFSLILESASTNQTSMYLCASSFYRQETQYFGPGTRLLVL.

This clone showed up just a few times. The chain joins TRBV30 to TRBJ1-5; TRBD1 matches 9 bases. There are 15 residues in the CDR3. Germline CDR1 and CDR2: GTSNPN and SVGIG (reference sequence). Written as DNA, the CDR3 is TGTGCTGGGGGAAGATCACAGGGGGCCAGTCAGCCCCAGCATTTT. The encoded protein is CAGGRSQGASQPQHF.

The CDR3, as DNA: TGTGCCAGTGACCTAGGGGGCGCGGGCAATCAGCCCCAGCATTTT. Translating it yields CASDLGGAGNQPQHF. V gene TRBV19 combines with J gene TRBJ1-5, with TRBD1 matching over 7 bases. CDR1 LNHDA and CDR2 SQIVND come from the germline V gene (reference sequence). With 8 bases clipped from V and 2 bases from J, the junction kept 9 bases outside the gene matches. The CDR3 has 15 amino acids.

DNA for the CDR3: TGTGCCAGCAGCTTGGAGGGGAACACCTATAATTCACCCCTCCACTTT. This translates into CASSLEGNTYNSPLHF. The J gene is TRBJ1-6, the V gene TRBV5-4, with a tentative D call TRBD1 (5 bases). Per germline, CDR1 SGHNT and CDR2 YYREEE (reference sequence). The length of the CDR3 is 16 residues. V was pared by 0 bases and J by 2 bases, with 9 bases between. Drawing the rest from reference TRBV5-4 and TRBJ1-6, the complete variable domain is ETGVTQSPTHLIKTRGQQVTLRCSSQSGHNTVSWYQQALGQGPQFIFQYYREEENGRGNFPPRFSGLQFPNYSSELNVNALELDDSALYLCASSLEGNTYNSPLHFGNGTRLTVT.

This rearrangement joins TRBV28 to TRBJ1-6; 10 bases map to TRBD1. Per the germline V gene, CDR1 is MDHEN and CDR2 is SYDVKM. After removal of 5 bases from V and 10 bases from J, the junction contained 11 bases not matched to a gene. The CDR3 length is 16 residues. CDR3 nucleotide sequence: TGTGCCAGCAGTGCGCTCCGGGACAGGGGACGCTCACCCCTCCACTTT. Translation gives CASSALRDRGRSPLHF. Complete variable domain (other parts from reference TRBV28 and TRBJ1-6): DVKVTQSSRYLVKRTGEKVFLECVQDMDHENMFWYRQDPGLGLRLIYFSYDVKMKEKGDIPEGYSVSREKKERFSLILESASTNQTSMYLCASSALRDRGRSPLHFGNGTRLTVT.

CDR3 sequence (DNA): TGTGCCAGCAGCCTGGGACAGGGCGGCTACGAGCAGTACTTC. This sequence encodes CASSLGQGGYEQYF. This chain connects TRBV6-5 to TRBJ2-5; 9 bases match TRBD1. The tail of the sequence fits TRBJ2-7 better, so the J call may be wrong. The CDR3 loop spans 14 amino acids. Germline V lookup: CDR1 MNHEY, CDR2 SVGAGI.

This chain connects TRBV9 to TRBJ2-1; 10 bases align to TRBD2. The length of the CDR3 is 15 residues. J gave up 4 bases and V 3 bases, and 4 bases lay outside the gene matches. Germline lookup yields CDR1 SGDLS and CDR2 YYNGEE. CDR3 sequence reads: CASSAGAGGYNEQFF. In DNA form, the CDR3 reads TGTGCCAGCAGCGCGGGAGCGGGGGGGTACAATGAGCAGTTCTTC.

The chain employs TRBV29-1 and TRBJ1-4; D perhaps matches TRBD1 (5 bases). Trimming cost V 2 bases and J 0 bases, with 13 bases left between them. The CDR3 length is 16 residues. Germline V CDR1 and CDR2: SQVTM, ANQGSEA. In DNA form, the CDR3 reads TGCAGCGTTGAACCAGGGAAAAAGGCAACTAATGAAAAACTGTTTTTT. This encodes CSVEPGKKATNEKLFF.

V is TRBV6-1 and J is TRBJ2-7; weak D call: TRBD1 (6 bases). Looked up from germline, CDR1 is MNHNS and CDR2 is SASEGT. This CDR3 is 14 amino acids long. Trimming took 6 bases from V and 3 from J, leaving 15 bases between them. CDR3 sequence reads: CASSHTGKGYEQYF. The CDR3 nucleotides read TGTGCCAGCAGCCATACAGGGAAAGGCTACGAGCAGTACTTC.

This clone was recorded once. This chain joins TRBV5-5 and TRBJ1-5; 7 bases are shared with TRBD1. With 5 bases clipped from V and 6 bases from J, the junction kept 11 bases outside the gene matches. The V gene's germline CDR1 is SGHKS and CDR2 YYEKEE (reference sequence). CDR3 length: 15 amino acids. The CDR3 bases are TGTGCCAGCAGTTTTCTACAGGGGTCGAGTCAGCCCCAGCATTTT. This encodes CASSFLQGSSQPQHF.

This clone was detected a few times. V is TRBV19 and J is TRBJ1-2; TRBD1 matches at 12 bases. Trimming at V came to 4 bases and at J to 10 bases, leaving 10 bases not matched to a gene. Germline lookup yields CDR1 LNHDA and CDR2 SQIVND (reference sequence). This CDR3 contains 15 residues. The CDR3 is CASSRDRGLPMAYTF. CDR3 nucleotide sequence: TGTGCCAGTAGTAGGGACAGGGGGCTACCTATGGCCTACACCTTC.

This chain uses TRBV2 with TRBJ1-6; tentative D call: TRBD1 (5 bases). The germline V gene encodes CDR1 SNHLY and CDR2 FYNNEI. CDR3 length: 13 residues. Between the trimmed V and J ends, which lost 8 bases and 6 bases, there was a span of 11 bases. The CDR3 DNA follows: TGTGCCAGCCGAAGGGGAGGTAATTCACCCCTCCACTTT. This codes for CASRRGGNSPLHF.

The chain joins TRBV30 to TRBJ2-2; possibly TRBD2 for D (6 bases). Trimming stripped 1 base from V and 0 bases from J, with 9 bases between. Germline CDR1 GTSNPN, CDR2 SVGIG (reference sequence). This CDR3 spans 15 amino acids. In DNA, the CDR3 is TGTGCCTGGAGTGGGGGACTGGCGAACACCGGGGAGCTGTTTTTT. Its protein product is CAWSGGLANTGELFF.

The V call is TRBV6-5, the J call TRBJ1-6; maybe TRBD1 (5 bases). There are 16 residues in the CDR3. CDR1 is MNHEY, CDR2 SVGAGI, per germline. The V end was cut by 0 bases, the J end by 9 bases, with 15 bases between. The CDR3: CASSYSGRAYGSPLHF. The DNA for the CDR3 is TGTGCCAGCAGTTACTCAGGCAGGGCCTATGGTTCACCCCTCCACTTT.

V and J are TRBV19 and TRBJ2-1; possibly TRBD1 for D (6 bases). V was pared by 3 bases and J by 5 bases, with 14 bases between. The V gene's germline CDR1 is LNHDA and CDR2 SQIVND (reference sequence). The CDR3 extends over 15 amino acids. Written as DNA, the CDR3 is TGTGCCAGTAGTATTGTCCCGGCAGGGGACAATGAGCAGTTCTTC. This gives the protein CASSIVPAGDNEQFF.

V is TRBV29-1 and J is TRBJ1-2; D ambiguous. V dropped 5 bases and J dropped 2 bases, with 12 bases sitting between them. The germline gives CDR1 SQVTM, CDR2 ANQGSEA. CDR3 length equals 13 residues. CDR3 region: CSVSTTLNYGYTF. CDR3 nucleotides: TGCAGCGTTTCGACAACCCTAAACTATGGCTACACCTTC. Looking up the rest from reference TRBV29-1 and TRBJ1-2 gives the full variable domain: SAVISQKPSRDICQRGTSLTIQCQVDSQVTMMFWYRQQPGQSLTLIATANQGSEATYESGFVIDKFPISRPNLTFSTLTVSNMSPEDSSIYLCSVSTTLNYGYTFGSGTRLTVV.

The V call is TRBV5-1, the J call TRBJ1-3; the D gene is possibly TRBD1 (6 bases). V lost 7 bases, J lost 5 bases, and 16 bases lay in between. Germline loops: CDR1 SGHRS, CDR2 YFSETQ. The CDR3 runs to 14 residues. In nucleotides, the CDR3 is TGCGCCAGCCGACAGGCCTCTGGTAGAAACACCATATATTTT. This codes for CASRQASGRNTIYF.

This chain joins TRBV5-1 and TRBJ2-2; TRBD1 matches 8 bases. In germline, CDR1 is SGHRS, CDR2 YFSETQ. This CDR3 region has 15 residues. V trimming: 5 bases; J trimming: 0 bases; junction bases outside the gene matches: 3. The CDR3 coding sequence is TGCGCCAGCAGGGGGACAGGTTCGAACACCGGGGAGCTGTTTTTT. Translation gives CASRGTGSNTGELFF.

The rearrangement links TRBV5-6 to TRBJ1-5, with a weak D call TRBD1 (5 bases). CDR3 length: 14 residues. CDR1 and CDR2 (germline): SGHDT, YYEEEE. Trimming removed 4 bases from V and 7 bases from J, with 15 bases in between. The CDR3 DNA sequence: TGTGCCAGCAGCCGGACCCTTGGGGCCCAGCCCCAGCATTTT. Protein sequence: CASSRTLGAQPQHF.